The 11 T cell receptor beta chains below come from one sample, sequenced in a study of response to subunit inactivated influenza vaccine. TCRdb re-analysed the RT-PCR reads in MiXCR, keeping a single row per CDR3 protein. The table lists 800,000 or so distinct CDR3 sequences, 21% of them singletons. Sequencing was performed on PBMCs from blood, taken more than 4 days after vaccination. The receptor source for this set is a man aged 45-65 years who received an inactivated influenza vaccine.

V usage is TRBV10-3 and J usage is TRBJ1-5; TRBD1 matches at 9 bases. Germline CDR1 and CDR2: ENHRY and SYGVKD. V shed 10 bases and J 8 bases; nucleotides not matched to a gene: 6. This CDR3 contains 12 residues. This chain's CDR3 is CATQGALEPQHF. The CDR3 DNA is TGTGCCACACAGGGGGCTCTTGAGCCCCAGCATTTT.

CDR3 residues: CASSLGSGFQETQYF. DNA for the CDR3: TGCGCCAGCAGCTTGGGTTCGGGTTTTCAAGAGACCCAGTACTTC. This chain uses TRBV5-1 with TRBJ2-5, with no clear D. CDR1 and CDR2 (germline): SGHRS, YFSETQ. V was shortened by 0 bases and J by 2 bases, with 11 bases between the two germline ends. The CDR3 consists of 15 residues.

The chain couples TRBV29-1 to TRBJ2-7; no reliable D call. Germline lookup yields CDR1 SQVTM and CDR2 ANQGSEA. This CDR3 region has 13 residues. V lost 6 bases and J lost 2, with 14 bases in between. DNA of the CDR3: TGCAGCGTCCGACGGGTGGGGACCTACGAGCAGTACTTC. Residues: CSVRRVGTYEQYF.

This clonotype was counted many times. The chain links TRBV4-1 to TRBJ1-2; a weak D match, TRBD1 (6 bases). Germline values: CDR1 MGHRA, CDR2 YSYEKL. The CDR3 has 12 amino acids. Trimming removed 3 bases at V and 4 bases at J, with 6 bases between. CDR3 coding DNA: TGCGCCAGCAGCCAGGACAGCTATGGCTACACCTTC. Protein sequence: CASSQDSYGYTF.

The rearrangement uses TRBV10-3 and TRBJ2-7; TRBD2 matches at 8 bases. J was trimmed by 0 bases and V by 0 bases; bases with no gene match: 4. CDR1 and CDR2 from the germline V gene are ENHRY and SYGVKD. The CDR3 has 16 residues. The CDR3 region has the DNA TGTGCCATCAGTGAGTCGGTGGCGGGGGGCTCCTACGAGCAGTACTTC. This encodes CAISESVAGGSYEQYF.

This clonotype showed up just a few times. This rearrangement joins TRBV15 to TRBJ2-1; 9 bases match TRBD2. There are 15 residues in the CDR3. After removal of 3 bases from V and 5 bases from J, the junction contained 5 bases not matched to a gene. Germline V gives CDR1 LNHNV, CDR2 YYDKDF (reference sequence). CDR3 in amino acids: CATSRLSGSDNEQFF. CDR3 nucleotide sequence: TGTGCCACCAGCAGGCTTAGCGGGAGCGACAATGAGCAGTTCTTC.

In its sample, this clonotype was seen a few times. This chain uses TRBV29-1 with TRBJ2-7; D perhaps matches TRBD2 (6 bases). The CDR3 is made up of 13 amino acids. Germline V gene lookup returns CDR1 SQVTM and CDR2 ANQGSEA. V lost 3 bases, J lost 6 bases, and 15 bases lay in between. The CDR3 nucleotides are TGCAGCGTTGAGAGGGCTGAGGGAGGCGAGCAGTACTTC. As protein: CSVERAEGGEQYF.

This clonotype was counted between two and nine times. The rearrangement uses TRBV4-2 and TRBJ2-1; no clear D. Germline V gene sequence: CDR1 LGHNA, CDR2 YNFKEQ. The CDR3 covers 16 residues. V was pared by 0 bases and J by 4 bases, with 13 bases between. The DNA for the CDR3 is TGTGCCAGCAGCCAAGAGATTAGAAAGATATACAATGAGCAGTTCTTC. Its protein is CASSQEIRKIYNEQFF.

This clonotype has just a few counts. The J gene is TRBJ2-1, the V gene TRBV9; 10 bases are shared with TRBD1. V shed 2 bases, J shed 7 bases, and the junction held 3 bases outside the gene matches. Germline CDR1 and CDR2: SGDLS and YYNGEE. The CDR3 is 14 amino acids. CDR3 bases: TGTGCCAGCAGCGTGAGACAGGGGGCAAATGAGCAGTTCTTC. It encodes CASSVRQGANEQFF.

This clonotype was seen more than once but under ten times. V is TRBV24-1 and J is TRBJ1-2, with D uncertain. Germline-derived CDR1 and CDR2 are KGHDR and SFDVKD. This CDR3 is built from 12 residues. The V end lost 5 bases, the J end lost 8 bases, and 11 bases lay between the germline ends. In DNA form, the CDR3 reads TGTGCCACCAGTGTTTGGGGATCCGGCTACACCTTC. As protein: CATSVWGSGYTF.

This clonotype has more than one count but fewer than ten. The rearrangement uses TRBV4-1 and TRBJ1-2, with TRBD1 matching 7 bases. Trimming at V came to 0 bases and at J to 3 bases, leaving 4 bases not matched to a gene. CDR3 size: 15 residues. In germline, CDR1 is MGHRA, CDR2 YSYEKL. CDR3 nucleotide sequence: TGCGCCAGCAGCCAAGATACTCAGGGGGACTATGGCTACACCTTC. Its protein product is CASSQDTQGDYGYTF.